This T cell receptor (beta chain) stems from a study of blood T cell repertoires in COVID-19. Clones were read by immunoSEQ multiplex PCR, and TCRdb kept only the in-frame ones, dropping some. Counted here are roughly 70,000 clones, over 65% occurring once; the ten biggest clones make up 35%. This clone has just a few counts. The source is a woman in her 70s with acute or convalescent COVID-19. The source material was peripheral blood.

CDR3: CASSLEGGSVYEQYF. CDR3 in DNA: TGTGCCAGCAGCTTAGAAGGGGGCTCGGTCTACGAGCAGTACTTC. This chain links TRBV7-6 with TRBJ2-7, with 7 positions matching TRBD1. V trimming: 1 base; J trimming: 3 bases; junction bases outside the gene matches: 6. The CDR3 runs to 15 residues. Germline V lookup: CDR1 SGHVS, CDR2 FNYEAQ.